The next 21 T cell receptor beta chains were all read from a single sample in a study of shared clonotypes between healthy human individuals. Method: immunoSEQ multiplex PCR; TCRdb's copy keeps in-frame clones and lacks some. This sample has millions of clones, with roughly 94% found just once. The sequenced sample was naive CD4+ T cells sorted from blood. Described subset: CD45RA+ positively selected. The receptors were sampled from a man aged 18 to 30 in good health.

The chain joins TRBV6-5 to TRBJ2-1; 10 bases agree with TRBD1. The germline V gene encodes CDR1 MNHEY and CDR2 SVGAGI. Trimming at V came to 0 bases and at J to 5 bases, leaving 1 base not matched to a gene. The CDR3 runs 15 residues. CDR3 protein: CASSYSGQGDNEQFF. The CDR3 DNA reads as TGTGCCAGCAGTTACTCCGGACAGGGGGACAATGAGCAGTTCTTC.

For this clone: Other nucleotide sequences from this sample produce the same CDR3. The rearrangement joins TRBV10-3 to TRBJ1-6; D may be TRBD1 (6 bases). This CDR3 contains 14 residues. Per the germline V gene, CDR1 is ENHRY and CDR2 is SYGVKD. Trimming took 3 bases from V and 10 from J, leaving 13 bases between them. The CDR3 sequence: CAISEPGGGSPLHF. The CDR3 region has the DNA TGTGCCATCAGTGAACCCGGGGGCGGCTCACCCCTCCACTTT.

With respect to this clone: At one of its ends the junction is not consistent with the germline gene, which may arise from a read error. The V call is TRBV7-7, the J call TRBJ2-2; maybe TRBD2 (6 bases). The CDR3 extends over 15 amino acids. Germline V gives CDR1 SSHAT, CDR2 FNYEAQ (reference sequence). The CDR3 sequence is CASSRGREDTGELFF. The CDR3 DNA reads as TGTGCTAGCAGCCGGGGTAGGGAGGACACCGGGGAGCTGTTTTTT.

V usage is TRBV9 and J usage is TRBJ2-5, with unresolved D. Germline lookup yields CDR1 SGDLS and CDR2 YYNGEE. The CDR3 totals 12 residues. V gave up 1 base and J gave up 5 bases, with 6 bases separating them. The CDR3 loop reads CASSVRMETQYF. For the CDR3, the DNA is TGTGCCAGCAGCGTAAGGATGGAGACCCAGTACTTC.

This clone was recorded once. The chain uses TRBV7-2 and TRBJ2-1; the match to TRBD2 covers 11 bases. The CDR3 consists of 15 residues. The ends lost 5 bases at V and 5 bases at J; junction bases unmatched: 5. The germline CDR1 and CDR2 sequences are SGHTA and FQGNSA. CDR3 coding DNA: TGTGCCAGCAGCCTACTAGCGGGAGTTGACAATGAGCAGTTCTTC. Amino acids: CASSLLAGVDNEQFF.

As regards this clone: The junction does not match germline at one end; this may be a read error. This chain links TRBV2 with TRBJ1-1; 7 bases align to TRBD1. The CDR3 spans 15 residues. Germline-derived CDR1 and CDR2 are SNHLY and FYNNEI. DNA of the CDR3: TGTGCCAGCAGCCTAATAGGGGGCGGGAACGCTGAAGCTTTCTTT. It is translated as CASSLIGGGNAEAFF.

A single count supports this clone. The chain links TRBV7-2 to TRBJ2-7; 11 bases align to TRBD2. CDR1 and CDR2 from the germline V gene are SGHTA and FQGNSA. V lost 7 bases, J lost 4 bases, and 6 bases stayed unmatched. The CDR3 sequence is 14 residues long. CDR3 sequence (DNA): TGTGCCAGCAACACCGGGACTAGCGGATACGAGCAGTACTTC. Translated: CASNTGTSGYEQYF.

The gene calls are TRBV7-2 and TRBJ1-2, with D possibly matching TRBD1 (6 bases). Trimming took off 1 base at V and 4 bases at J, with 13 bases between the two ends. The V gene's germline CDR1 is SGHTA and CDR2 FQGNSA. This CDR3 contains 15 residues. The CDR3 DNA reads as TGTGCCAGCAGCTTAGGCAGGGGAAGCGCCTATGGCTACACCTTC. It yields the protein CASSLGRGSAYGYTF. Full variable domain (rest looked up from reference TRBV7-2 and TRBJ1-2): GAGVSQSPSNKVTEKGKDVELRCDPISGHTALYWYRQSLGQGLEFLIYFQGNSAPDKSGLPSDRFSAERTGGSVSTLTIQRTQQEDSAVYLCASSLGRGSAYGYTFGSGTRLTVV.

This clone was seen a single time. The rearrangement links TRBV7-9 to TRBJ1-2; D gene uncertain. Germline CDR1 and CDR2: SEHNR and FQNEAQ (reference sequence). V lost 0 bases and J lost 2, with 10 bases in between. The CDR3 contains 15 residues. CDR3 protein: CASSLAEAENYGYTF. In DNA, the CDR3 is TGTGCCAGCAGCTTAGCCGAGGCGGAGAACTATGGCTACACCTTC.

The J gene is TRBJ1-3, the V gene TRBV19; a weak D match, TRBD1 (6 bases). V was trimmed by 2 bases and J by 0 bases, leaving 11 bases between them. The germline V gene encodes CDR1 LNHDA and CDR2 SQIVND (reference sequence). The CDR3 runs to 16 residues. The CDR3 loop is CASSITGSFSGNTIYF. The CDR3 nucleotides are TGTGCCAGTAGTATAACAGGGTCCTTCTCTGGAAACACCATATATTTT. Full variable domain (missing parts from reference TRBV19 and TRBJ1-3): DGGITQSPKYLFRKEGQNVTLSCEQNLNHDAMYWYRQDPGQGLRLIYYSQIVNDFQKGDIAEGYSVSREKKESFPLTVTSAQKNPTAFYLCASSITGSFSGNTIYFGEGSWLTVV.

The chain joins TRBV7-3 to TRBJ2-7, with 9 bases that match TRBD1. Germline CDR1 SGHTA, CDR2 FQGTGA. The CDR3 has 14 amino acids. With 1 base clipped from V and 6 bases from J, the junction kept 4 bases outside the gene matches. DNA for the CDR3: TGTGCCAGCAGCTTAAGGGGACAGGGCTCCGAGCAGTACTTC. Translated, it gives CASSLRGQGSEQYF.

For this clone: At the DNA level, this CDR3 is encoded by other sequences in the same sample as well. The chain is built from TRBV5-1 and TRBJ2-3; D uncertain. Trimming took 2 bases from V and 2 from J, leaving 6 bases between them. The germline V gene has CDR1 SGHRS and CDR2 YFSETQ. The CDR3 length is 13 residues. In nucleotides, the CDR3 is TGCGCCAGCAGCTTAGGACCCACAGATACGCAGTATTTT. As protein: CASSLGPTDTQYF. The entire variable domain, with the rest obtained from reference TRBV5-1 and TRBJ2-3, is as follows: KAGVTQTPRYLIKTRGQQVTLSCSPISGHRSVSWYQQTPGQGLQFLFEYFSETQRNKGNFPGRFSGRQFSNSRSEMNVSTLELGDSALYLCASSLGPTDTQYFGPGTRLTVL.

The chain joins TRBV6-1 to TRBJ2-6, with TRBD1 identical over 12 bases. J lost 1 base, V lost 2 bases, and 3 bases had no gene match. There are 18 residues in the CDR3. Germline lookup yields CDR1 MNHNS and CDR2 SASEGT. The CDR3 loop reads CASSERDRGRSGANVLTF. CDR3 DNA sequence: TGTGCCAGCAGTGAAAGGGACAGGGGGCGTTCTGGGGCCAACGTCCTGACTTTC.

The J gene is TRBJ2-2, the V gene TRBV5-4, with a possible D match to TRBD1 (5 bases). The CDR3 sequence is 13 residues long. V was shortened by 4 bases and J by 8 bases, with 12 bases between the two germline ends. Germline loops: CDR1 SGHNT, CDR2 YYREEE (reference sequence). CDR3: CASSPKGIGELFF. Written as DNA, the CDR3 is TGTGCCAGCAGCCCTAAGGGGATTGGGGAGCTGTTTTTT.

The chain carries TRBV6-1 and TRBJ2-3, with 7 bases identical to TRBD1. The CDR3 consists of 13 residues. V shed 6 bases, J shed 4 bases, and the junction held 4 bases outside the gene matches. Germline CDR1 is MNHNS and CDR2 is SASEGT. The CDR3 nucleotides are TGTGCCAGCAGGACAGGGCTGCCAGATACGCAGTATTTT. Its translation is CASRTGLPDTQYF.

Concerning this clone itself: Additional DNA sequences in this sample encode the identical CDR3. V usage is TRBV5-1 and J usage is TRBJ1-2, with 8 positions matching TRBD1. V trimming: 0 bases; J trimming: 4 bases; junction bases outside the gene matches: 2. This CDR3 is 14 amino acids long. Per germline, CDR1 SGHRS and CDR2 YFSETQ. The CDR3 sequence: CASSLADRGYGYTF. The CDR3 DNA sequence: TGCGCCAGCAGCTTGGCTGACAGGGGCTATGGCTACACCTTC.

This clone was seen only once. V gene TRBV29-1 combines with J gene TRBJ2-3, with 7 bases that match TRBD2. With 7 bases clipped from V and 0 bases from J, the junction kept 4 bases outside the gene matches. The CDR3 totals 13 residues. CDR1 is SQVTM and CDR2 is ANQGSEA in the germline V gene. Here the CDR3 reads CSGRRGSTDTQYF. CDR3 DNA: TGCAGCGGGCGGCGGGGGAGCACAGATACGCAGTATTTT.

The chain joins TRBV6-5 to TRBJ2-3, with D tentatively TRBD2 (6 bases). CDR1 and CDR2 from the germline V gene are MNHEY and SVGAGI. Deletions cut 6 bases from V and 1 base from J, with 11 bases between. The CDR3 spans 14 residues. CDR3 protein: CASRGDSRTDTQYF. CDR3 coding DNA: TGTGCCAGCAGGGGGGACTCTCGCACAGATACGCAGTATTTT.

The chain has TRBV7-2 and TRBJ2-5; D gene uncertain. The CDR3 extends over 12 amino acids. Trimming left V 4 bases short and J 3 bases short, with 6 bases between. Germline-derived CDR1 and CDR2 are SGHTA and FQGNSA. CDR3 amino acids: CASSSFEETQYF. CDR3 bases: TGTGCCAGCAGCTCCTTTGAAGAGACCCAGTACTTC.

The CDR3 DNA follows: TGTGCCAGCAGCGCCGGACTAGCGGGGGGGCGCGATACGCAGTATTTT. This encodes CASSAGLAGGRDTQYF. The chain links TRBV11-3 to TRBJ2-3; 15 bases match TRBD2. In germline, CDR1 is SGHNT, CDR2 YENEEA. The V segment lost 5 bases and the J segment 6 bases; nucleotides outside the gene matches: 6. The CDR3 consists of 16 residues.

The chain recombines TRBV6-5 with TRBJ2-6; TRBD1 matches at 8 bases. V lost 4 bases to trimming and J lost 4 bases; unmatched junction nucleotides: 3. The CDR3 length is 15 residues. CDR1 and CDR2 from the germline V gene are MNHEY and SVGAGI. CDR3 region: CASSSGGLGANVLTF. CDR3 nucleotide sequence: TGTGCCAGCAGTTCAGGGGGCCTCGGGGCCAACGTCCTGACTTTC.